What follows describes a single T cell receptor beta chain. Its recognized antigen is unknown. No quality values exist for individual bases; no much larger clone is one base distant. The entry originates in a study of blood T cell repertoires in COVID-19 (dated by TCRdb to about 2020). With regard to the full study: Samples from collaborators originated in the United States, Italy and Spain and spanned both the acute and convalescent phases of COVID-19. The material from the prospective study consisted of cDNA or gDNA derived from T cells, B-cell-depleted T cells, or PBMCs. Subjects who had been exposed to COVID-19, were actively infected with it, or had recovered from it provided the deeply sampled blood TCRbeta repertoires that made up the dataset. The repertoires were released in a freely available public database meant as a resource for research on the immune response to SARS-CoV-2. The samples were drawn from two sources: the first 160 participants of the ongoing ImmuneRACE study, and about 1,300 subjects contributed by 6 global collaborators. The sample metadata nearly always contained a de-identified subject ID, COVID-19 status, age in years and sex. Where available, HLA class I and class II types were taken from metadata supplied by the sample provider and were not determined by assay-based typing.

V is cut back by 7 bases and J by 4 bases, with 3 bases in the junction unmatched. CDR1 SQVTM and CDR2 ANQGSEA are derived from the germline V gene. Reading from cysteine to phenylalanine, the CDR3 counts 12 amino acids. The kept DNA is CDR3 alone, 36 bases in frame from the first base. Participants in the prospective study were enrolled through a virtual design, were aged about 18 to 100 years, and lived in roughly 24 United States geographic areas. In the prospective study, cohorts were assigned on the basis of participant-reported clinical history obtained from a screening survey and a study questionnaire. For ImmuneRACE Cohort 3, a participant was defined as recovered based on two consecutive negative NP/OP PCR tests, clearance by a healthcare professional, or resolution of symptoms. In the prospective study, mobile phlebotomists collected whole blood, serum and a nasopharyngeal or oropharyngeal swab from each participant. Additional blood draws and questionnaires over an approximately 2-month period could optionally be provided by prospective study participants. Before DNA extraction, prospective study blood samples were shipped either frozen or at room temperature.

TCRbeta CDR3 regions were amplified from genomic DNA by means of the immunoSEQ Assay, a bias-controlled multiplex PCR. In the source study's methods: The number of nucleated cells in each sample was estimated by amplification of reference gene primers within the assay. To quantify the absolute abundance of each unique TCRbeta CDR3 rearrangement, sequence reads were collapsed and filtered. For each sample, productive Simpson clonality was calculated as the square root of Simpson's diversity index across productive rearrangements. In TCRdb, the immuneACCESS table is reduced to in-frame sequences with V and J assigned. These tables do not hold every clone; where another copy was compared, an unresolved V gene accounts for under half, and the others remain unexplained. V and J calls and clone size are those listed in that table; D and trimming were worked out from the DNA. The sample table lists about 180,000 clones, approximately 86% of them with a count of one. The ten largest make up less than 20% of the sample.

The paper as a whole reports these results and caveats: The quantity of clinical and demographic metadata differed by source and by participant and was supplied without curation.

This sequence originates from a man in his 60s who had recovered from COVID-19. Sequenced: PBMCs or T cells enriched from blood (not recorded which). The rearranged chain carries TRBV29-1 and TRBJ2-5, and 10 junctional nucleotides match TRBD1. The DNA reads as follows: TGCAGCGCAGACAGGGGGCGAGAGACCCAGTACTTC. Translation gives CSADRGRETQYF.